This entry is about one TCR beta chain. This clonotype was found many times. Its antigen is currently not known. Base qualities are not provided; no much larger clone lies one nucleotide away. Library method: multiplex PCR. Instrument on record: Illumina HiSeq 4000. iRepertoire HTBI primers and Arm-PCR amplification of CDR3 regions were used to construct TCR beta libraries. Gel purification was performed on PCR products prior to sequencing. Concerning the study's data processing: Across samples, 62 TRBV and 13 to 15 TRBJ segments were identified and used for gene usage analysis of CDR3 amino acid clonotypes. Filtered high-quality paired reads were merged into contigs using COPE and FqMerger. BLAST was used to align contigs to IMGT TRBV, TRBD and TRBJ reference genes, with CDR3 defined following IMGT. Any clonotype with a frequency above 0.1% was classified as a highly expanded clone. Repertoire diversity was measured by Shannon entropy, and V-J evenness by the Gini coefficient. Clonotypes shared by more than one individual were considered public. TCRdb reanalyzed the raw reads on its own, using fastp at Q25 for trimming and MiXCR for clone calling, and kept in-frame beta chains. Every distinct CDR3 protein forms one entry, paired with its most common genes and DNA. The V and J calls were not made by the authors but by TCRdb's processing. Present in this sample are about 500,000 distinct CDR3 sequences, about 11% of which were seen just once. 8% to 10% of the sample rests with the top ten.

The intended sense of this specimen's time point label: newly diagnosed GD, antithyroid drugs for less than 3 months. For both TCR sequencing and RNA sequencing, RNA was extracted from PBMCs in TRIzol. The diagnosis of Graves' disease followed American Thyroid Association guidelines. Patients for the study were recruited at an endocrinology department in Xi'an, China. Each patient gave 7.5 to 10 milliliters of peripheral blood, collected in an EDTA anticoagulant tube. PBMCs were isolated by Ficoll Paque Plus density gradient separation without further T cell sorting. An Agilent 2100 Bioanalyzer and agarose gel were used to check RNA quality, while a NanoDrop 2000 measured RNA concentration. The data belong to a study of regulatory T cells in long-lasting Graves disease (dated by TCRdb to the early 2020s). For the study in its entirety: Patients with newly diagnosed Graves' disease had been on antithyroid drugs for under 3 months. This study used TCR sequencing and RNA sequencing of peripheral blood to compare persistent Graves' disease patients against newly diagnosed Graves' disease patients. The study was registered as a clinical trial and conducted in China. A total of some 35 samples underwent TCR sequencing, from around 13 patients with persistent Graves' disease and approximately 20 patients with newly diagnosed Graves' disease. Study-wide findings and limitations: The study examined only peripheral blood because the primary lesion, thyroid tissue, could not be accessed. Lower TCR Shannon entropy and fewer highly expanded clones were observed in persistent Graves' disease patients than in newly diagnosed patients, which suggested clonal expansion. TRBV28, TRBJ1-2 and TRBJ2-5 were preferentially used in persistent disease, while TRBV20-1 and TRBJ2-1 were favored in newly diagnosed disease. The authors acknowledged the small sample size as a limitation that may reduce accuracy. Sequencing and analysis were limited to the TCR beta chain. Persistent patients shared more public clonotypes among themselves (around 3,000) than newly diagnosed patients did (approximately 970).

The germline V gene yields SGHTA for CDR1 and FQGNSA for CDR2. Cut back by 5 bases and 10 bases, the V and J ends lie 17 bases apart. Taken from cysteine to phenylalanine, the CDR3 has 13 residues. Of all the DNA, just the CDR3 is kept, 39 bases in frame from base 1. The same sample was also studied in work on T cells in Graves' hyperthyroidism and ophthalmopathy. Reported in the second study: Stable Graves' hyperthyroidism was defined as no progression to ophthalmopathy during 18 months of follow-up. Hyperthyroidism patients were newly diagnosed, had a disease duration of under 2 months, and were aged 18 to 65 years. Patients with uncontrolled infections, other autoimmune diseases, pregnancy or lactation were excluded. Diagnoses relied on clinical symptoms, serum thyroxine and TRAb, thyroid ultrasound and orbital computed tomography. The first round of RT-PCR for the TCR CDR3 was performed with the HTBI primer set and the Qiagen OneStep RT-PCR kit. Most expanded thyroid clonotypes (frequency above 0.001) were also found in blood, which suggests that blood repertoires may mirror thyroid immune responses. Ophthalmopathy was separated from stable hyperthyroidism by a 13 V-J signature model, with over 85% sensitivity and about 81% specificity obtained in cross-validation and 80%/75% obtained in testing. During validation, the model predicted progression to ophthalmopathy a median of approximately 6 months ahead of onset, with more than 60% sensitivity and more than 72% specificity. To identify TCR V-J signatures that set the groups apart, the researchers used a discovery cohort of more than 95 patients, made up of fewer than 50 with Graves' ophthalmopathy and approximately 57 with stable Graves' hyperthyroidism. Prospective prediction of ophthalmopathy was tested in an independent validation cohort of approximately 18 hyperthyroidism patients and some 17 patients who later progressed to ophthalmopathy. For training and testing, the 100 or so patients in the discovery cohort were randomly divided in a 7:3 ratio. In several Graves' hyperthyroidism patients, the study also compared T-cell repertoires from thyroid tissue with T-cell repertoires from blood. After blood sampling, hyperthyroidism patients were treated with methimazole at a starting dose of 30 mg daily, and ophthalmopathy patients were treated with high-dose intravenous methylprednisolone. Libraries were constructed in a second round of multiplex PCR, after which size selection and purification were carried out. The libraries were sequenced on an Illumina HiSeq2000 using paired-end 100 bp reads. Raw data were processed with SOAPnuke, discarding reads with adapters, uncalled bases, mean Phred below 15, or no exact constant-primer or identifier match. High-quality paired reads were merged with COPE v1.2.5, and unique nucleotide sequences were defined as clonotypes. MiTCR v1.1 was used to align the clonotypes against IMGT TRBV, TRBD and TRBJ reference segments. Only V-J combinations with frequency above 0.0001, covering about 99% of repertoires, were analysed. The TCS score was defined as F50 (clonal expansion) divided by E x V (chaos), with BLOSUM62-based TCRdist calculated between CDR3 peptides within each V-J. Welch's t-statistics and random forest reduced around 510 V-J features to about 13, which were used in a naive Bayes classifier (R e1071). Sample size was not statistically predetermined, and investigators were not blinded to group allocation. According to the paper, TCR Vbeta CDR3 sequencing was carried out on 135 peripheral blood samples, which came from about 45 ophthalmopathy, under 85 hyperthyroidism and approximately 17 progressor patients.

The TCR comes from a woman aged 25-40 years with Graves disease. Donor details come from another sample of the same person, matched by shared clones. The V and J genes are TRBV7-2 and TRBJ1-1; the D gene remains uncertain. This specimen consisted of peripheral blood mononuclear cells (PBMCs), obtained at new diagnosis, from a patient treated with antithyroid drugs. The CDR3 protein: CASSPSVVIGAFF. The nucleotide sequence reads TGTGCCAGCAGCCCCAGTGTCGTGATCGGAGCTTTCTTT.